What follows are 18 T cell receptor beta chains derived from one specimen sequenced in a study of blood T cell repertoires in COVID-19. Sequenced by immunoSEQ multiplex PCR; TCRdb stores in-frame clones only, minus some. The table has 200,000 to 300,000 clones, approximately 86% seen once. Source material: peripheral blood. The origin of the receptors is a woman in her sixties or seventies with COVID-19, enrolled during active disease.

V is TRBV7-9 and J is TRBJ1-1; D is unclear. V was shortened by 5 bases and J by 3 bases, with 16 bases between the two germline ends. CDR1 and CDR2 from the germline V gene are SEHNR and FQNEAQ (reference sequence). This CDR3 is built from 15 residues. This chain's CDR3 is CASSRVLGTDTEAFF. The CDR3 DNA follows: TGTGCCAGCAGCCGGGTCCTAGGTACGGACACTGAAGCTTTCTTT.

The genes are TRBV19 and TRBJ1-2; 9 nucleotides match TRBD1. The CDR3 spans 14 residues. Trimming removed 5 bases from V and 4 bases from J; junction bases left unmatched: 5. Germline V gene sequence: CDR1 LNHDA, CDR2 SQIVND (reference sequence). The CDR3 reads CASSETGGVYGYTF. The CDR3 nucleotides read TGTGCCAGTAGTGAGACAGGGGGTGTCTATGGCTACACCTTC.

The CDR3, as DNA: TGTGCCAGCACCCTAGCCGGAGAGACCCAGTACTTC. As protein: CASTLAGETQYF. The chain is built from TRBV11-2 and TRBJ2-5, with D possibly matching TRBD2 (5 bases). The germline CDR1 and CDR2 sequences are SGHAT and FQNNGV. CDR3 length: 12 residues. Trimming stripped 7 bases from V and 4 bases from J, with 10 bases between.

The chain combines TRBV4-1 with TRBJ2-7, with a weak D call TRBD1 (6 bases). Trimming took 0 bases from V and 1 from J, leaving 10 bases between them. Germline V gene lookup returns CDR1 MGHRA and CDR2 YSYEKL. The CDR3 sequence is 15 residues long. The CDR3 loop is CASSQELTGSYEQYF. The CDR3 DNA follows: TGCGCCAGCAGCCAAGAACTGACAGGTTCCTACGAGCAGTACTTC.

This chain connects TRBV5-1 to TRBJ2-1; 7 nucleotides agree with TRBD1. CDR3 length: 15 residues. The germline gives CDR1 SGHRS, CDR2 YFSETQ. J was trimmed by 4 bases and V by 0 bases; bases with no gene match: 4. CDR3 DNA: TGCGCCAGCAGCTTGGAAGGGGGCAGGTACAATGAGCAGTTCTTC. As protein: CASSLEGGRYNEQFF.

The genes are TRBV10-3 and TRBJ2-1, with D hard to call. V was pared by 6 bases and J by 5 bases, with 11 bases between. The CDR3 is 13 residues long. The V gene's germline CDR1 is ENHRY and CDR2 SYGVKD. As DNA, the CDR3 is TGTGCCATCAGCGGAGACGATCACAATGAGCAGTTCTTC. It encodes CAISGDDHNEQFF.

The chain links TRBV9 to TRBJ1-1; TRBD1 matches at 10 bases. Germline V CDR1 and CDR2: SGDLS, YYNGEE. This CDR3 is built from 17 residues. J gave up 4 bases and V 5 bases, and 14 bases lay outside the gene matches. The CDR3 region has the DNA TGTGCCAGCAGTGCCGGGACAGGGGTTGGTTGGGGCACTGAAGCTTTCTTT. As protein: CASSAGTGVGWGTEAFF.

V is TRBV24-1 and J is TRBJ2-3; 9 nucleotides align to TRBD1. In germline, CDR1 is KGHDR, CDR2 SFDVKD. The CDR3 spans 16 residues. The ends lost 4 bases at V and 7 bases at J; junction bases unmatched: 11. The CDR3 region is CATSDTGTGRRNTQYF. The DNA of the CDR3 is TGTGCCACCAGTGACACCGGGACAGGGAGGAGAAATACGCAGTATTTT.

The V call is TRBV20-1, the J call TRBJ2-3, with D possibly TRBD1 on 6 matching bases. Trimming removed 4 bases from V and 8 bases from J, with 10 bases in between. The germline V gene encodes CDR1 DFQATT and CDR2 SNEGSKA (reference sequence). The CDR3 totals 11 residues. The chain's CDR3 is CSATLGGTQYF. For the CDR3, the DNA is TGCAGTGCTACCCTAGGGGGTACGCAGTATTTT.

The chain uses TRBV5-1 and TRBJ1-2, with a possible D match to TRBD1 (5 bases). V lost 0 bases, J lost 4 bases, and 13 bases lay in between. From germline, CDR1 is SGHRS and CDR2 YFSETQ. CDR3 length equals 15 residues. The CDR3, as DNA: TGCGCCAGCAGCTTGGCTCTCGGGGGTCGCTATGGCTACACCTTC. Its translation is CASSLALGGRYGYTF.

This sequence joins TRBV28 and TRBJ2-7, with D perhaps matching TRBD2 (6 bases). Germline V gene data show CDR1 as MDHEN and CDR2 as SYDVKM. The CDR3 is made up of 15 amino acids. Trimming removed 6 bases from V and 7 bases from J, with 22 bases in between. CDR3: CASRTLLTDYEEQYF. The CDR3 DNA is TGTGCCAGCAGGACCCTCTTAACGGACTACGAGGAGCAGTACTTC.

The chain links TRBV5-1 to TRBJ1-1; D is possibly TRBD1 (5 bases). This CDR3 is 17 amino acids long. The V end lost 3 bases, the J end lost 10 bases, and 28 bases lay between the germline ends. Germline CDR1 is SGHRS and CDR2 is YFSETQ. As DNA, the CDR3 is TGCGCCAGCAGCTCGGGCCTCGGACCGGGACTCGAGGTCGGAGCTTTCTTT. Its protein is CASSSGLGPGLEVGAFF.

This sequence joins TRBV6-2 or TRBV6-3 and TRBJ1-5; D may be TRBD1 (6 bases). CDR3 length: 15 amino acids. CDR1 is MNHEY, CDR2 SVGEGT, per germline. V shed 6 bases and J shed 6 bases, with 18 bases lying between them. The CDR3, as DNA: TGTGCCAGCAGCACAAAAGGGGGATGGGGTCAGCCCCAGCATTTT. Amino acid sequence: CASSTKGGWGQPQHF.

The CDR3 is CASSHGRGETQYF. CDR3 sequence (DNA): TGCGCCAGCAGTCACGGGAGAGGGGAGACCCAGTACTTC. The chain employs TRBV10-1 and TRBJ2-5, with D maybe TRBD2 (6 bases). CDR1 and CDR2 (germline): WNHNN, SYGVQD (reference sequence). Deletions cut 5 bases from V and 5 bases from J, with 12 bases between. The CDR3 length is 13 residues.

The chain recombines TRBV5-6 with TRBJ1-3, with D possibly TRBD1 on 6 matching bases. Germline CDR1 reads SGHDT; CDR2 reads YYEEEE. V was shortened by 4 bases and J by 3 bases, with 14 bases between the two germline ends. The CDR3 loop spans 15 amino acids. Here the CDR3 reads CASSTYGQSGNTIYF. The CDR3 region has the DNA TGTGCCAGCAGCACCTATGGACAGAGTGGAAACACCATATATTTT.

The chain links TRBV4-1 to TRBJ2-2; 7 bases agree with TRBD1. Losses at the gene ends were 3 bases for V and 2 bases for J; bases not matched to a gene: 6. CDR3 length equals 16 residues. In germline, CDR1 is MGHRA, CDR2 YSYEKL. This chain's CDR3 is CASSQTGSDNTGELFF. The CDR3 bases are TGCGCCAGCAGCCAGACAGGGTCGGATAACACCGGGGAGCTGTTTTTT.

The genes are TRBV5-1 and TRBJ2-5; maybe TRBD1 (6 bases). CDR3 length: 14 residues. Trimming pared 2 bases from V and 2 bases from J, leaving 10 bases between. Germline lookup yields CDR1 SGHRS and CDR2 YFSETQ. CDR3: CASSFAGTQETQYF. The CDR3 DNA reads as TGCGCCAGCAGCTTCGCCGGGACACAAGAGACCCAGTACTTC.

The chain has TRBV6-5 and TRBJ2-3; TRBD2 agrees at 10 bases. Trimming cost V 5 bases and J 1 base; bases outside gene matches: 3. There are 15 residues in the CDR3. CDR1 and CDR2 from the germline V gene are MNHEY and SVGAGI. The DNA of the CDR3 is TGTGCCAGCAGTACGGGGACTAGCGGCACAGATACGCAGTATTTT. Translated, it gives CASSTGTSGTDTQYF.